This T cell receptor beta chain comes out of a study of cytomegalovirus exposure and HLA in healthy donors. Points from the study as a whole: A list of 150 to 200 TCR beta chains associated with cytomegalovirus was given.

For this clone: Its matching antigen is unknown.

The CDR3 sequence is 13 residues long. Germline V gene sequence: CDR1 MNHEY, CDR2 SMNVEV (reference sequence). The ends were cut back, 5 bases at V and 4 bases at J, with 9 bases in the middle. Some clones are missing from TCRdb's copy, which holds only in-frame ones; the method was immunoSEQ multiplex PCR. The table lists about 130,000 clones, about nine tenths of them singletons. Source material: PBMCs. The TCR sequence derives from a man aged 25 to 45 in good health and CMV-seronegative. The J gene is TRBJ2-1, the V gene TRBV27; D unresolved. Here the CDR3 DNA reads TGTGCCAGCAGTCTAAATCGGTACAATGAGCAGTTCTTC. Protein sequence: CASSLNRYNEQFF.